The TCR beta chain under discussion was sequenced for a study of T cells in Graves' hyperthyroidism and ophthalmopathy. It was RNA transcripts that yielded the amplified TCR beta CDR3 regions. The TCR CDR3 was amplified in a first-round RT-PCR using the HTBI primer set. Each CDR3 protein is one row after TCRdb ran MiXCR on the multiplex PCR reads. The table has roughly 500,000 distinct CDR3 sequences, roughly 46% seen once. This clonotype appeared many times. The CDR3 consists of 15 residues. In germline, CDR1 is SEHNR, CDR2 FQNEAQ (reference sequence). The V end was cut by 2 bases, the J end by 0 bases, with 8 bases between.

The V call is TRBV7-9, the J call TRBJ1-3; TRBD1 might be the D (5 bases). Sequencing was done on a sample of peripheral blood or thyroid tissue (not recorded which). This receptor was identified in an adult woman with Graves' disease, either hyperthyroidism or ophthalmopathy (not recorded which). CDR3 sequence reads: CASSLWGVSGNTIYF. For the CDR3, the DNA is TGTGCCAGCAGCTTATGGGGGGTCTCTGGAAACACCATATATTTT.